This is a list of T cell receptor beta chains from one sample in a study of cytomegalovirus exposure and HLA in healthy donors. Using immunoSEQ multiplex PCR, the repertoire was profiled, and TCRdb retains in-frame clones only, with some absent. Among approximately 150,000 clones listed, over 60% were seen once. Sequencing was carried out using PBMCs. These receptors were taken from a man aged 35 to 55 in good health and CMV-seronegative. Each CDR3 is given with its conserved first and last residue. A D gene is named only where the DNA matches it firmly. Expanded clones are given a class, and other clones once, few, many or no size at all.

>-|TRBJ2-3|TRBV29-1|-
CSARGGRGHEGTDTQYF
TGCAGCGCCCGAGGCGGGCGGGGCCACGAGGGCACAGATACGCAGTATTTT
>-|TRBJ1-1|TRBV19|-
CASSISRDTEAFF
TGTGCCAGTAGTATATCCAGGGACACTGAAGCTTTCTTT
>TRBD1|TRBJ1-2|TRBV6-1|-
CASSQGGQGAGYTF
TGTGCCAGCAGTCAAGGGGGACAGGGTGCCGGCTACACCTTC
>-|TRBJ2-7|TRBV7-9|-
CASSAGTYYEQYF
TGTGCCAGCAGCGCTGGGACTTACTACGAGCAGTACTTC
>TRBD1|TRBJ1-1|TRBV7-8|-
CASSLASFRGAGPMNTEAFF
TGTGCCAGCAGCTTAGCTTCGTTCAGGGGGGCAGGACCAATGAACACTGAAGCTTTCTTT
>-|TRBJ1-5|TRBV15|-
CATSRDSGAQPQHF
TGTGCCACCAGCAGAGATTCAGGGGCCCAGCCCCAGCATTTT
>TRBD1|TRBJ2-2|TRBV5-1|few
CASSRTGANTGELFF
TGCGCCAGCAGTCGCACAGGGGCGAACACCGGGGAGCTGTTTTTT
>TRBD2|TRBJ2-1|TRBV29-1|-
CSVDGLSGRSSYNEQFF
TGCAGCGTTGACGGTCTTAGCGGGAGATCGTCCTACAATGAGCAGTTCTTC
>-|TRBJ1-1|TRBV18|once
CASSPLGQGNTEAFF
TGTGCCAGCTCACCTCTAGGCCAGGGAAACACTGAAGCTTTCTTT
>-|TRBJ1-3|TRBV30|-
CAWSGFGFSGNTIYF
TGTGCCTGGAGTGGATTCGGTTTCTCTGGAAACACCATATATTTT
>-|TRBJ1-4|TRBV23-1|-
CASSQSVGRLNEKLFF
TGCGCCAGCAGTCAATCAGTCGGCAGGCTGAATGAAAAACTGTTTTTT
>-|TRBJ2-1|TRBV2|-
CASSQYNEQFF
TGTGCCAGCAGTCAGTACAATGAGCAGTTCTTC
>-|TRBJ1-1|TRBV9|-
CASSVGSMNTEAFF
TGTGCCAGCAGCGTTGGGAGCATGAACACTGAAGCTTTCTTT
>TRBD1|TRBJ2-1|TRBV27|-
CASSRQGATYEQFF
TGTGCCAGCTCCCGACAGGGGGCGACCTATGAGCAGTTCTTC
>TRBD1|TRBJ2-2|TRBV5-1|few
CASSFGQGKNTGELFF
TGCGCCAGCAGCTTCGGACAGGGAAAGAACACCGGGGAGCTGTTTTTT
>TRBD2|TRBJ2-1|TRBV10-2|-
CASSHLPRTSGGNEQFF
TGCGCCAGCAGCCACTTACCGAGGACTAGCGGGGGAAATGAGCAGTTCTTC
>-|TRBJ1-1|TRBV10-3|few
CAIGAGTLNTEAFF
TGTGCCATCGGAGCCGGGACACTGAACACTGAAGCTTTCTTT
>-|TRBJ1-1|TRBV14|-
CASSPTSAEAFF
TGTGCCAGCAGCCCGACGAGCGCTGAAGCTTTCTTT
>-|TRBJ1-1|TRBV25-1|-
CASSDMQGLDTEAFF
TGTGCCAGCAGTGACATGCAGGGGTTGGACACTGAAGCTTTCTTT
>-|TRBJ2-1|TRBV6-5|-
CASSYWSWGFDNEQFF
TGTGCCAGCAGTTACTGGTCTTGGGGCTTCGACAATGAGCAGTTCTTC
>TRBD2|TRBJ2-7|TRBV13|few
CASSLGGGLAGFSYEQYF
TGTGCCAGCAGCTTAGGCGGTGGGCTAGCGGGATTCTCCTACGAGCAGTACTTC
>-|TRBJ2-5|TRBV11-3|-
CASSPTAGIQETQYF
TGTGCCAGCAGCCCGACGGCGGGCATTCAAGAGACCCAGTACTTC
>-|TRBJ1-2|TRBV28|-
CASKTGDGRGYTF
TGTGCCAGCAAGACGGGGGATGGAAGGGGCTACACCTTC
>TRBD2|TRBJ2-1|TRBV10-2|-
CASRDSGSSYNEQFF
TGCGCCAGCAGAGATAGCGGGAGCTCCTACAATGAGCAGTTCTTC
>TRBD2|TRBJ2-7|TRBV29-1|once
CSVSGTSGRASYEQYF
TGCAGCGTTAGCGGGACTAGCGGGAGGGCCTCCTACGAGCAGTACTTC
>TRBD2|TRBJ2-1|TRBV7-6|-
CASRAGTSGGSSYNEQFF
TGTGCCAGCAGAGCCGGGACTAGCGGGGGGAGCTCCTACAATGAGCAGTTCTTC
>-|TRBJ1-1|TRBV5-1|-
CASTTEKNTEAFF
TGCGCCAGCACGACAGAAAAGAACACTGAAGCTTTCTTT
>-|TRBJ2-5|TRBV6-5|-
CASSRGQTETQYF
TGTGCCAGCAGTCGAGGACAAACAGAGACCCAGTACTTC
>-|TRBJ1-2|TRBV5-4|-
CASSLAGAGARGYTF
TGTGCCAGCAGCTTGGCTGGAGCGGGGGCGCGAGGCTACACCTTC
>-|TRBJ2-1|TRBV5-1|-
CASSLTGNEQFF
TGCGCCAGCAGCTTGACGGGGAATGAGCAGTTCTTC
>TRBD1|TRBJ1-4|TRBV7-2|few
CASSWRQGSEKLFF
TGTGCCAGCAGCTGGAGACAGGGAAGTGAAAAACTGTTTTTT
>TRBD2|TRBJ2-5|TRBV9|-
CASSGAGLAGGPSETQYF
TGTGCCAGCAGCGGAGCGGGACTAGCGGGAGGGCCTAGTGAGACCCAGTACTTC
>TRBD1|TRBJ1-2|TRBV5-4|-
CASSLERDRSDYGYPF
TGTGCCAGCAGCTTGGAAAGGGACAGGTCTGACTATGGCTACCCCTTC
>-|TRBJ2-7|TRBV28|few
CASSFPRYPYEQYF
TGTGCCAGCAGTTTTCCGCGGTATCCCTACGAGCAGTACTTC
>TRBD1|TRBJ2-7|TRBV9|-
CASSETGASPYEQYF
TGTGCCAGCAGCGAGACAGGGGCTAGTCCCTACGAGCAGTACTTC
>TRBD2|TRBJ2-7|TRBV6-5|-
CASSRGVGHEQYF
TGTGCCAGCAGCCGGGGGGTTGGCCACGAGCAGTACTTC
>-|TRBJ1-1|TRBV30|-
CAWSSEGLTEAFF
TGTGCCTGGAGCTCCGAGGGATTAACTGAAGCTTTCTTT
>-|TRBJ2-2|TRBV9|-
CASALLADTGELFF
TGTGCCAGTGCCCTCTTAGCGGACACCGGGGAGCTGTTTTTT
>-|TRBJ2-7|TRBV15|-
CATSRDRLYEQYF
TGTGCCACCAGCAGAGATAGACTCTACGAGCAGTACTTC
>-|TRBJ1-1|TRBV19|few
CASSISGVNTEAFF
TGTGCCAGTAGTATCTCAGGGGTGAACACTGAAGCTTTCTTT
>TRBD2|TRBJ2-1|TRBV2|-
CASSRTSGGYNEQFF
TGTGCCAGCAGCCGGACTAGCGGGGGGTACAATGAGCAGTTCTTC